Listed below are T cell receptor beta chains from one sample, sequenced in a study of cytomegalovirus exposure and HLA in healthy donors. Sequencing was performed with immunoSEQ multiplex PCR; in TCRdb, only in-frame clones are kept and a portion is missing. The repertoire includes under 95,000 clones, around 90% of them detected once, and 2.1% sits in the top ten. Specimen: PBMCs. Receptor source: a man aged 30 to 39 in good health and CMV-seronegative. Each CDR3 is given with its conserved first and last residue. Each record gives: J gene, clone size, V gene, D gene, CDR3 DNA, CDR3 protein. A D gene is named only where the DNA matches it firmly. Only some rows state a clone size, as once, few, many or a class for expanded clones.

J gene: TRBJ1-5
clone size: once
V gene: TRBV27
D gene: NA
CDR3 DNA: TGTGCCAGCCAACGCACAGGTGCCAATCAGCCCCAGCATTTT
CDR3 protein: CASQRTGANQPQHF

J gene: TRBJ2-5
clone size: once
V gene: TRBV9
D gene: TRBD1
CDR3 DNA: TGTGCCAGCAGCGTCGACAGGGGGGACGGGACCCAGTACTTC
CDR3 protein: CASSVDRGDGTQYF

J gene: TRBJ1-5
clone size: NA
V gene: TRBV19
D gene: NA
CDR3 DNA: TGTGCCAGTAGTATCGGTAATCAGCCCCAGCATTTT
CDR3 protein: CASSIGNQPQHF

J gene: TRBJ2-1
clone size: NA
V gene: TRBV28
D gene: NA
CDR3 DNA: TGTGCCAGCAGCCCTGGCAGGGGCATGTACAATGAGCAGTTCTTC
CDR3 protein: CASSPGRGMYNEQFF

J gene: TRBJ1-2
clone size: NA
V gene: TRBV6-5
D gene: NA
CDR3 DNA: TGTGCCAGCAGTTACGGCGGGGACTATGGCTACACCTTC
CDR3 protein: CASSYGGDYGYTF

J gene: TRBJ2-6
clone size: NA
V gene: TRBV19
D gene: NA
CDR3 DNA: TGTGCCAGTAGTAATACACGATCTGGGGCCAACGTCCTGACTTTC
CDR3 protein: CASSNTRSGANVLTF

J gene: TRBJ2-3
clone size: once
V gene: TRBV9
D gene: TRBD2
CDR3 DNA: TGTGCCAGCAGCGTAGTAGCGGGGGGGAACACAGATACGCAGTATTTT
CDR3 protein: CASSVVAGGNTDTQYF

J gene: TRBJ2-7
clone size: once
V gene: TRBV6-6
D gene: TRBD1
CDR3 DNA: TGTGCCAGCAGCCGAAGGGGGCTCGAGCAGTACTTC
CDR3 protein: CASSRRGLEQYF

J gene: TRBJ1-2
clone size: NA
V gene: TRBV28
D gene: NA
CDR3 DNA: TGTGCCAGCAGTTTGGGGGCGCAAGGCTACACCTTC
CDR3 protein: CASSLGAQGYTF

J gene: TRBJ1-1
clone size: NA
V gene: TRBV29-1
D gene: NA
CDR3 DNA: TGCAGCGCGCACAGGGTCACTGAAGCTTTCTTT
CDR3 protein: CSAHRVTEAFF

J gene: TRBJ2-2
clone size: NA
V gene: TRBV9
D gene: TRBD2
CDR3 DNA: TGTGCCAGCAGCCCACACCCGCAAGGGAGGGACACCGGGGAGCTGTTTTTT
CDR3 protein: CASSPHPQGRDTGELFF

J gene: TRBJ2-7
clone size: NA
V gene: TRBV14
D gene: TRBD1
CDR3 DNA: TGTGCCAGCAGCCAGACCTCGACAGGGAAGACCTACGAGCAGTACTTC
CDR3 protein: CASSQTSTGKTYEQYF

J gene: TRBJ2-5
clone size: NA
V gene: TRBV11-3
D gene: NA
CDR3 DNA: TGTGCCAGCAGCGCACAGGGGAGGGAGACCCAGTACTTC
CDR3 protein: CASSAQGRETQYF

J gene: TRBJ2-5
clone size: NA
V gene: TRBV29-1
D gene: NA
CDR3 DNA: TGCAGCGTTGGGAGGGGGGGCGGAGAGACCCAGTACTTC
CDR3 protein: CSVGRGGGETQYF

J gene: TRBJ2-3
clone size: NA
V gene: TRBV10-3
D gene: TRBD2
CDR3 DNA: TGTGCCATCAGTGAGCGGGAGGGAAGCACAGATACGCAGTATTTT
CDR3 protein: CAISEREGSTDTQYF

J gene: TRBJ2-4
clone size: NA
V gene: TRBV10-1
D gene: TRBD2
CDR3 DNA: TGCGCCAGCAGTGGGGGGGGGAGAAAAAACATTCAGTACTTC
CDR3 protein: CASSGGGRKNIQYF

J gene: TRBJ1-5
clone size: NA
V gene: TRBV7-2
D gene: NA
CDR3 DNA: TGTGCCAGCAGCCAGGGACAAAAAAATCAGCCCCAGCATTTT
CDR3 protein: CASSQGQKNQPQHF

J gene: TRBJ2-3
clone size: NA
V gene: TRBV5-8
D gene: TRBD2
CDR3 DNA: TGTGCCAGCAGCGGACTAGCGGGGGACCGAGATACGCAGTATTTT
CDR3 protein: CASSGLAGDRDTQYF

J gene: TRBJ2-7
clone size: NA
V gene: TRBV28
D gene: NA
CDR3 DNA: TGTGCCAGCAGTCCCGGGCAGGGACTTAGCGAGCAGTACTTC
CDR3 protein: CASSPGQGLSEQYF

J gene: TRBJ2-3
clone size: NA
V gene: TRBV2
D gene: TRBD2
CDR3 DNA: TGTGCCAGCAGGCGGGCCGATCTAGCGGTGACCACAGATACGCAGTATTTT
CDR3 protein: CASRRADLAVTTDTQYF

J gene: TRBJ2-3
clone size: NA
V gene: TRBV9
D gene: NA
CDR3 DNA: TGTGCCAGCAGCGCAACAGGGTCCCTCGTCACAGATACGCAGTATTTT
CDR3 protein: CASSATGSLVTDTQYF

J gene: TRBJ2-2
clone size: NA
V gene: TRBV28
D gene: NA
CDR3 DNA: TGTGCCAGCAGTTTATTGGCAGGGGGGACCGGGGAGCTGTTTTTT
CDR3 protein: CASSLLAGGTGELFF

J gene: TRBJ2-7
clone size: NA
V gene: TRBV19
D gene: TRBD1
CDR3 DNA: TGTGCCAGCGCAACCGGGACAGGATACTACGAGCAGTACTTC
CDR3 protein: CASATGTGYYEQYF

J gene: TRBJ2-2
clone size: NA
V gene: TRBV28
D gene: NA
CDR3 DNA: TGTGCCAGCGTAATCAGAAACACCGGGGAGCTGTTTTTT
CDR3 protein: CASVIRNTGELFF

J gene: TRBJ2-7
clone size: NA
V gene: TRBV19
D gene: TRBD2
CDR3 DNA: TGTGCCAGTAGTAGCCATGGACTAGGCTACGAGCAGTACTTC
CDR3 protein: CASSSHGLGYEQYF

J gene: TRBJ1-6
clone size: once
V gene: TRBV7-2
D gene: TRBD1
CDR3 DNA: TGTGCCAGCAGCCAACGCCCCGGGACAGCGAATTCACCCCTCCACTTT
CDR3 protein: CASSQRPGTANSPLHF

J gene: TRBJ2-3
clone size: NA
V gene: TRBV29-1
D gene: NA
CDR3 DNA: TGCGGAGCTTGGACATCGAGCACAGATACGCAGTATTTT
CDR3 protein: CGAWTSSTDTQYF

J gene: TRBJ2-2
clone size: once
V gene: TRBV7-6
D gene: TRBD2
CDR3 DNA: TGTGCCAGCAGCAGCGGACTAGCGGGAGAGGGGGAGCTGTTTTTT
CDR3 protein: CASSSGLAGEGELFF

J gene: TRBJ1-2
clone size: few
V gene: TRBV28
D gene: NA
CDR3 DNA: TGTGCCAGCAGTTCGGGAGCGAACTATGGCTACACCTTC
CDR3 protein: CASSSGANYGYTF

J gene: TRBJ1-6
clone size: NA
V gene: TRBV28
D gene: TRBD1
CDR3 DNA: TGTGCCAGCAGTCGGGACAGTAATTCACCCCTCCACTTT
CDR3 protein: CASSRDSNSPLHF

J gene: TRBJ2-3
clone size: once
V gene: TRBV4-2
D gene: NA
CDR3 DNA: TGTGCCAGCAGCACAGGGAGGGGGTTCACAGATACGCAGTATTTT
CDR3 protein: CASSTGRGFTDTQYF